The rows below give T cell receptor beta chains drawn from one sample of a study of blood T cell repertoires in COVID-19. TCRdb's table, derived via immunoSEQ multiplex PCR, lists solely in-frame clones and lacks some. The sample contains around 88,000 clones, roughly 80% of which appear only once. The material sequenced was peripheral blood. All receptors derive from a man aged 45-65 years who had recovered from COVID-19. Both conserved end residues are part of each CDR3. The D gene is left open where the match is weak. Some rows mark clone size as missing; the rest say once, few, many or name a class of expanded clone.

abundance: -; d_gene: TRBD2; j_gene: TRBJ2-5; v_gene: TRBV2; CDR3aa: CASTVGGTSATRETQYF; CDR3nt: TGTGCCAGCACCGTGGGGGGGACTAGCGCAACGAGGGAGACCCAGTACTTC
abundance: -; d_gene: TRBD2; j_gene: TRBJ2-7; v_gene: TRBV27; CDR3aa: CASSPSGRATYF; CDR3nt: TGTGCCAGCAGCCCTAGCGGGAGGGCCACGTACTTC
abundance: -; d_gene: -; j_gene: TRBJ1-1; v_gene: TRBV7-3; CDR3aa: CASSPGGITEAFF; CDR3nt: TGTGCCAGCAGCCCGGGGGGGATTACTGAAGCTTTCTTT
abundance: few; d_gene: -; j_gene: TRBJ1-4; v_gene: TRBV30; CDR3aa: CAWEHGHGDEKLFF; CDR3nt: TGTGCCTGGGAACACGGACACGGCGATGAAAAACTGTTTTTT
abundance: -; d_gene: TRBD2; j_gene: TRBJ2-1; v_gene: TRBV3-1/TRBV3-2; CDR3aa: CASSPGLAGDPRSSYNEQFF; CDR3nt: TGTGCCAGCAGCCCTGGACTAGCGGGGGACCCTAGGAGCTCCTACAATGAGCAGTTCTTC
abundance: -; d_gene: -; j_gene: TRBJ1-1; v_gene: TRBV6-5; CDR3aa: CASSSTVGAEAFF; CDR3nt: TGTGCCAGCAGTTCGACGGTGGGAGCTGAAGCTTTCTTT
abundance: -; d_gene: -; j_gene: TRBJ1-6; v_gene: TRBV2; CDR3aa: CASRQEPMNSPLHF; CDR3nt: TGTGCCAGTCGACAGGAGCCGATGAATTCACCCCTCCACTTT
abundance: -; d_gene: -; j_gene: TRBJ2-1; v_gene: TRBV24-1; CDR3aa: CATSGLRQGNEQFF; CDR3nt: TGTGCCACCAGTGGGCTTCGGCAGGGCAATGAGCAGTTCTTC
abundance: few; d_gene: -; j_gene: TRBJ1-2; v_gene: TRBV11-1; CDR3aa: CASSFSLLYGYTF; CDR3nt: TGTGCCAGCAGCTTTTCTCTGCTATATGGCTACACCTTC
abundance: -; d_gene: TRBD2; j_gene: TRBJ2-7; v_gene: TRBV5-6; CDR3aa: CASSPGTSGSYPSPYEQYF; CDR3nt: TGTGCCAGCAGCCCTGGGACTAGCGGGAGCTACCCCTCCCCCTACGAGCAGTACTTC
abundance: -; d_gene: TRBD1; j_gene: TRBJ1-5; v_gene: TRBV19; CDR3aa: CASSPGTEKNQPQHF; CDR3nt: TGTGCCAGTAGTCCAGGGACAGAGAAAAATCAGCCCCAGCATTTT
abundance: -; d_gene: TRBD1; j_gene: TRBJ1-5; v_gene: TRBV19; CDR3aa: CASSIGTGERPQHF; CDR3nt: TGTGCCAGTAGTATCGGGACAGGGGAGAGGCCCCAGCATTTT
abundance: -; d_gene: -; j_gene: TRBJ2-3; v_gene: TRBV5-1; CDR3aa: CASSWGDRASTDTQYF; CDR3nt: TGCGCCAGCAGCTGGGGGGACAGAGCTAGCACAGATACGCAGTATTTT
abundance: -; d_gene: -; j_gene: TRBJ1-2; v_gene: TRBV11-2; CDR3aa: CASSPGPRAGDGYTF; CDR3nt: TGTGCCAGCAGCCCAGGACCTAGAGCGGGGGATGGCTACACCTTC
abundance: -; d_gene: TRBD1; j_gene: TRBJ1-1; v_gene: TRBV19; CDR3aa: CASSTGTELAFF; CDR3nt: TGTGCCAGTAGTACCGGGACAGAGTTGGCTTTCTTT
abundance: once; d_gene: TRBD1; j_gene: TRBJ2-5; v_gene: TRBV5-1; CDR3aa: CASSPDQGAYETQYF; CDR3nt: TGCGCCAGCAGTCCCGACCAGGGGGCGTACGAGACCCAGTACTTC
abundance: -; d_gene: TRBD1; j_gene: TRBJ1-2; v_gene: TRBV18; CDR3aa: CASSPPRGGAYRNGYTF; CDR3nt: TGTGCCAGCTCACCCCCTAGAGGGGGCGCATATAGGAATGGCTACACCTTC
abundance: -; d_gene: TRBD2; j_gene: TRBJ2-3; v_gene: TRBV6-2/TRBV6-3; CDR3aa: CASSYTGGGSDTQYF; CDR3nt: TGTGCCAGCAGTTACACGGGAGGAGGATCAGATACGCAGTATTTT
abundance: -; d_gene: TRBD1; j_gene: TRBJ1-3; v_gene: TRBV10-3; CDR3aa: CAINRGQGLSSGNTIYF; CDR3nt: TGTGCCATCAATCGGGGACAGGGCCTTTCCTCTGGAAACACCATATATTTT
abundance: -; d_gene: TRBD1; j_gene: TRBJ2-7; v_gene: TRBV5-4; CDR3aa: CASSFPGTGSYEQYF; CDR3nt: TGTGCCAGCAGCTTCCCCGGGACAGGGTCCTACGAGCAGTACTTC
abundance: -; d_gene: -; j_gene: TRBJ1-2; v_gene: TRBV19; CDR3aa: CASRALGGLNYGYTF; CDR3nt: TGTGCCAGTAGGGCCCTCGGGGGGCTAAACTATGGCTACACCTTC
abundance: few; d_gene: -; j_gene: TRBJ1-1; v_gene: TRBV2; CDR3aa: CASSQTAGAFF; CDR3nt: TGTGCCAGCAGTCAGACTGCGGGAGCTTTCTTT
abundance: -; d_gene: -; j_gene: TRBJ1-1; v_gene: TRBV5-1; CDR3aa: CASSIGTLNTEAFF; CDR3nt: TGCGCCAGCAGCATTGGGACACTGAACACTGAAGCTTTCTTT